This passage covers 3 T cell receptor beta chains from one sample sequenced in a study of vaccination and CD4 T cells after COVID-19. Antigens for these TCRs are unknown. Stated treatment: roughly nine-day PBMC culture with coronavirus spike peptide pools or control peptides (ViraFEST assay). Scientists ran DNA taken from cultured CD4+ T cells through the Oncomine TCR Beta short-read assay for sequencing. TCRdb re-derived calls from the PCR reads in MiXCR, one entry per CDR3 protein. The table lists 17,000 or so distinct CDR3 sequences, 45% of them singletons. Specimen: CD4+ T cells from blood, cultured in vitro, collected before SARS-CoV-2 vaccination. The receptors originated from a human donor who received a COVID-19 vaccine.

This chain joins TRBV18 and TRBJ2-5; D gene unclear. Germline V gene sequence: CDR1 KGHSH, CDR2 LQKENI. The V end was cut by 8 bases, the J end by 2 bases, with 15 bases between. This CDR3 has 14 amino acids. CDR3 DNA: TGTGCCAGCACGTCTGAAAGAGGACAAGAGACCCAGTACTTC. Translated: CASTSERGQETQYF.

A remark on this clonotype: One end of the junction is discordant with germline, which a read error may explain. The chain joins TRBV12-3 or TRBV12-4 to TRBJ1-2; D unclear. The CDR3 loop spans 14 amino acids. The CDR3 spells CASSSLSSGMGYTF. CDR3 nucleotides: TGCGCCAGCTCCAGTCTCAGTTCGGGAATGGGCTACACCTTC.

This clonotype has a handful of counts. This rearrangement joins TRBV20-1 to TRBJ2-5; 11 bases fit TRBD2. Trimming at V came to 0 bases and at J to 5 bases, leaving 8 bases not matched to a gene. Germline loops: CDR1 DFQATT, CDR2 SNEGSKA (reference sequence). This CDR3 has 16 residues. CDR3 DNA: TGCAGTGCTAGAGACGGTAGCGGGGGGGCCGGTGAGACCCAGTACTTC. Protein sequence: CSARDGSGGAGETQYF.